What follows is one T cell receptor (beta chain) and its context. Its matching antigen is unknown. Clones were sequenced by immunoSEQ multiplex PCR, and TCRdb holds only the in-frame ones, with some missing. Recorded for this sample: a few thousand clones. The source of the sample is a study of Tregs in tolerant kidney transplant recipients. FACS sorting followed an approximately 6-day coculture of CFSE-labeled recipient PBMCs with irradiated graft donor PBMCs. This TCR derives from a human patient who received a combined kidney and bone marrow transplant. Source: CD8+ T cells from blood cultured with allogeneic cells, taken before the transplant.

The CDR3 bases that were read are TGCAGTGCTCGAACCCTAGCGATAAACACCGGGGAG. It yields the protein CSARTLAINTGE. The whole CDR3 sequence is CSARTLAINTGELFF. V usage is TRBV20-1 and J usage is TRBJ2-2; TRBD2 might be the D (6 bases). The read finishes 3 residues shy of the CDR3 end, and the germline J gene is used to complete it. The CDR3 has 15 amino acids. Germline V CDR1 and CDR2: DFQATT, SNEGSKA (reference sequence). Trimming stripped 5 bases from V and 2 bases from J, with 15 bases between.